This T cell receptor beta chain was sequenced for a study of identifying expanded T cells in peripheral blood. Study-wide points: Variance in clone template counts between approximately two-week samples significantly increased with total template count across all healthy donors.

Germline V gene sequence: CDR1 ENHRY, CDR2 SYGVKD. The CDR3 is 13 residues long. V lost 0 bases to trimming and J lost 8 bases, with 8 bases between them. No infections or other immune events were documented during collection. Concerning this clone: Its antigen is undetermined.

The protocol was immunoSEQ multiplex PCR, while the TCRdb copy is restricted to in-frame clones and leaves out a portion. The profile covers approximately 57,000 clones, with more than 70% appearing a single time and about 3.7% taken by the ten largest. Sequenced: blood. The TCR comes from a person aged 18 to 70 in good health. This chain uses TRBV10-3 with TRBJ2-1, with D unresolved. The CDR3 DNA reads as TGTGCCATCAGTGAGTCTGTGACCGATGAGCAGTTCTTC. Its protein is CAISESVTDEQFF.